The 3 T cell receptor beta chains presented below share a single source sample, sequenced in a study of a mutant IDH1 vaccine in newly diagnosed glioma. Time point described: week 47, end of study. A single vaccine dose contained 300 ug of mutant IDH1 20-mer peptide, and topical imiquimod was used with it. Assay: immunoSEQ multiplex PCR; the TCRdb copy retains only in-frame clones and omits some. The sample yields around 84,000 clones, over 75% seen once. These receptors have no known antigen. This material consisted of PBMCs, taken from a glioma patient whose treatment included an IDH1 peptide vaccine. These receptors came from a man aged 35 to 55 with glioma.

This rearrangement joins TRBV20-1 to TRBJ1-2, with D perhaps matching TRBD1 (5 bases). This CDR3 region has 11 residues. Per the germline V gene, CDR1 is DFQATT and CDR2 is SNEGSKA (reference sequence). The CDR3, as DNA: TGCGCGGAAACAGGAGCGTATGGCTACACCTTC. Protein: CAETGAYGYTF.

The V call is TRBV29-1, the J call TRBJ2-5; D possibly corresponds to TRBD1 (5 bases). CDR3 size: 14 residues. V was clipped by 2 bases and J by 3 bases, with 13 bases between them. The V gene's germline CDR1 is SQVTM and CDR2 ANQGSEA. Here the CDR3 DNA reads TGCAGCGTTGAATCCAGGGCCAAAAAAGAGACCCAGTACTTC. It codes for CSVESRAKKETQYF.

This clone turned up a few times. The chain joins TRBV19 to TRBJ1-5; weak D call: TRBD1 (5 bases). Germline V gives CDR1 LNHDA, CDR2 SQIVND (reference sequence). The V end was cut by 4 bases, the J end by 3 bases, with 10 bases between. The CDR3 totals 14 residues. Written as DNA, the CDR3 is TGTGCCAGTAGTACCACAGGTCACAATCAGCCCCAGCATTTT. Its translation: CASSTTGHNQPQHF.